This entry features one T cell receptor (beta chain) sequence. These data come from a study of control samples from healthy donors and cancer patients. The protocol was immunoSEQ multiplex PCR, while the TCRdb copy is restricted to in-frame clones and leaves out a portion. The top ten hold 3% to 3.5% of the sample, which has approximately 150,000 clones, about 91% seen once. Sequencing was done on a sample of blood. The TCR sequence derives from a man aged 25 to 45 in good health.

The CDR3 loop reads CASSQRRDNEQFF. Here the CDR3 DNA reads TGTGCCAGCTCACAACGACGGGACAATGAGCAGTTCTTC. V usage is TRBV18 and J usage is TRBJ2-1; no definite D call. V was pared by 4 bases and J by 5 bases, with 9 bases between. CDR1 and CDR2 (germline): KGHSH, LQKENI. The CDR3 extends over 13 amino acids.